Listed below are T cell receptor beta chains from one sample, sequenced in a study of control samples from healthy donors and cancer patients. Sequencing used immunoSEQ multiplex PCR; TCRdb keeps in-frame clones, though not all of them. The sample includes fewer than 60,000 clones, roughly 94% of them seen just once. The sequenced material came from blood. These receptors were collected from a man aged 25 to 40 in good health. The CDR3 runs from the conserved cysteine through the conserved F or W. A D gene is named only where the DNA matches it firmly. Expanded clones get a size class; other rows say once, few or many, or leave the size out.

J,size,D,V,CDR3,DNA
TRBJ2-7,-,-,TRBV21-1,CASSTHHDWNSYEQYF,TGTGCCAGCAGCACACACCACGACTGGAACTCCTACGAGCAGTACTTC
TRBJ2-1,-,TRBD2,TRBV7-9,CASSLGGLETNEQFF,TGTGCCAGCAGCTTAGGGGGACTAGAGACTAATGAGCAGTTCTTC
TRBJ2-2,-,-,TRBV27,CASTKGGIPRELFF,TGTGCCAGTACTAAAGGGGGAATACCCCGGGAGCTGTTTTTT
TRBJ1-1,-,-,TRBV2,CASTTPGPPEAFF,TGTGCCAGCACCACGCCGGGTCCCCCTGAAGCTTTCTTT
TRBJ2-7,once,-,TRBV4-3,CASSQDLSIPYEQYF,TGCGCCAGCAGCCAAGATCTTAGCATTCCCTACGAGCAGTACTTC
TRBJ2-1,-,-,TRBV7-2,CASSLRPGDEQFF,TGTGCCAGCAGCTTACGTCCGGGCGATGAGCAGTTCTTC
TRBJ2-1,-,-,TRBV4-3,CASSQDSGSYNEQFF,TGCGCCAGCAGCCAAGATTCTGGCTCCTACAATGAGCAGTTCTTC
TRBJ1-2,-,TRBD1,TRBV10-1,CASRLGQNYGYTF,TGCGCCAGCCGCCTGGGACAGAACTATGGCTACACCTTC
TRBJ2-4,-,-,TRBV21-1,CASSKEGPRTKNIQYF,TGTGCCAGCAGCAAAGAAGGGCCGAGGACCAAAAACATTCAGTACTTC
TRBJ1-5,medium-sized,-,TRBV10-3,CAISDTENQPQHF,TGTGCCATCAGTGACACGGAGAATCAGCCCCAGCATTTT
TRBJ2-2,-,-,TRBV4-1,CASSQVMRLGELFF,TGCGCCAGCAGCCAAGTAATGCGTCTCGGGGAGCTGTTTTTT
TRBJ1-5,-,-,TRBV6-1,CASSEQGNQPQHF,TGTGCCAGCAGTGAACAGGGAAATCAGCCCCAGCATTTT
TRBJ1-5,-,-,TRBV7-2,CASSLVSAGNQPQHF,TGTGCCAGCAGCTTAGTATCGGCAGGCAATCAGCCCCAGCATTTT
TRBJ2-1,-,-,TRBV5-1,CASSLRADSSYNEQFF,TGCGCCAGCAGCTTGCGAGCGGACAGCTCCTACAATGAGCAGTTCTTC
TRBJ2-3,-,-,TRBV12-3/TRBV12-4,CASSLDSYTQYF,TGTGCCAGCAGTTTAGACTCCTATACGCAGTATTTT
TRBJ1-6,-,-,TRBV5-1,CASSLRRDDSPLHF,TGCGCCAGCAGCTTACGGAGAGATGATTCACCCCTCCACTTT
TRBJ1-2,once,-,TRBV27,CASSLQGNYGYTF,TGTGCCAGCAGTTTGCAGGGGAACTATGGCTACACCTTC
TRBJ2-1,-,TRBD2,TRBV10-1,CASSEWLAASNEQFF,TGCGCCAGCAGTGAGTGGCTAGCGGCAAGCAATGAGCAGTTCTTC
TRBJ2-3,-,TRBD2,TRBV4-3,CASSQLAGGTTDTQYF,TGCGCCAGCAGCCAGCTAGCGGGAGGAACCACAGATACGCAGTATTTT
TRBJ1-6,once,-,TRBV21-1,CASSKEGKTAYNSPLHF,TGTGCCAGCAGCAAAGAGGGAAAGACAGCCTATAATTCACCCCTCCACTTT
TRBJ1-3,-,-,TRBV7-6,CASSLGSPLGSGNTIYF,TGTGCCAGCAGCTTAGGGTCCCCCTTGGGGTCTGGAAACACCATATATTTT
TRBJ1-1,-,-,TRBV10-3,CAISESAGTTEAFF,TGTGCCATCAGTGAGTCGGCTGGAACCACTGAAGCTTTCTTT
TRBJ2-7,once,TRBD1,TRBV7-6,CASSQGQGGIYEQYF,TGTGCCAGCAGTCAGGGACAGGGGGGAATCTACGAGCAGTACTTC
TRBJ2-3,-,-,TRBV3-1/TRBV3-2,CASSQGGPDTQYF,TGTGCCAGCAGCCAAGGCGGCCCAGATACGCAGTATTTT
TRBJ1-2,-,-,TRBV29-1,CSVEDRTANYGYTF,TGCAGCGTTGAAGATCGAACAGCAAACTATGGCTACACCTTC
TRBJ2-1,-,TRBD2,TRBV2,CASSLSSGHSYNEQFF,TGTGCCAGCAGCTTGTCTAGCGGACACTCCTACAATGAGCAGTTCTTC
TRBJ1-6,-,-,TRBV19,CASSSTTADNSPLHF,TGTGCCAGTAGTAGCACGACAGCAGATAATTCACCCCTCCACTTT
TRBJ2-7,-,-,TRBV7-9,CASSLAKGPSYEQYF,TGTGCCAGCAGCTTAGCGAAAGGACCGTCCTACGAGCAGTACTTC
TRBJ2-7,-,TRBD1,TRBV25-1,CASGGQLYEQYF,TGTGCCAGCGGGGGACAGCTCTACGAGCAGTACTTC
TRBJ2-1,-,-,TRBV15,CATSRGYGNDEQFF,TGTGCCACCAGCAGAGGTTACGGGAACGATGAGCAGTTCTTC
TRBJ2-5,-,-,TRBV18,CASSLGGVRETQYF,TGTGCCAGCTCCTTAGGGGGAGTCCGGGAGACCCAGTACTTC
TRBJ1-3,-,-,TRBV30,CAWPPTGPMQRNTIYF,TGTGCCTGGCCCCCCACGGGACCGATGCAAAGAAACACCATATATTTT
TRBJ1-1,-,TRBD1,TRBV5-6,CASSLFPPTGGGSSFEAFF,TGTGCCAGCAGCCTTTTCCCTCCGACAGGGGGCGGAAGTTCTTTTGAAGCTTTCTTT
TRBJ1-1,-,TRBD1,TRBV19,CASSIDLNRGRISAFF,TGTGCCAGTAGTATAGACCTTAACAGGGGGCGCATCTCAGCTTTCTTT
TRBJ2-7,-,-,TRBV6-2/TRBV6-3,CASSYSSEQYF,TGTGCCAGCAGTTACTCGAGCGAGCAGTACTTC
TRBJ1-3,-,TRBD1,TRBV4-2,CASSQSEGASGNTIYF,TGTGCCAGCAGCCAAAGTGAGGGGGCCTCTGGAAACACCATATATTTT
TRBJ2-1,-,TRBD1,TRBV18,CASSPMTGGYNEQFF,TGTGCCAGCTCACCAATGACAGGGGGCTACAATGAGCAGTTCTTC
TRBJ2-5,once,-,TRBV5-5,CASSLQGSETQYF,TGTGCCAGCAGCCTGCAAGGGAGCGAGACCCAGTACTTC
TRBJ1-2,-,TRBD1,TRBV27,CASSHRDSRGYTF,TGTGCCAGCAGTCACCGGGACAGCCGTGGCTACACCTTC
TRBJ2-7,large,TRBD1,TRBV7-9,CASSLWDRVAEQYF,TGTGCCAGCAGCTTATGGGACAGGGTGGCCGAGCAGTACTTC
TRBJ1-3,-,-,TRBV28,CASSFSQGLIGNTIYF,TGTGCCAGCAGTTTCTCCCAGGGCTTAATAGGAAACACCATATATTTT
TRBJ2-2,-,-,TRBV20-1,CSFGVNGELFF,TGCAGCTTCGGGGTTAACGGGGAGCTGTTTTTT
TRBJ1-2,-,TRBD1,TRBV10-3,CAIRTGSNYGYTF,TGTGCCATTCGGACAGGGAGTAACTATGGCTACACCTTC
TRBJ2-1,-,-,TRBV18,CASSPQDSGWVYNEQFF,TGTGCCAGCTCACCACAGGACTCCGGATGGGTATACAATGAGCAGTTCTTC
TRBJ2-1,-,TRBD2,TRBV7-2,CASSLAVGGDNEQFF,TGTGCCAGCAGCTTAGCGGTGGGAGGGGACAATGAGCAGTTCTTC